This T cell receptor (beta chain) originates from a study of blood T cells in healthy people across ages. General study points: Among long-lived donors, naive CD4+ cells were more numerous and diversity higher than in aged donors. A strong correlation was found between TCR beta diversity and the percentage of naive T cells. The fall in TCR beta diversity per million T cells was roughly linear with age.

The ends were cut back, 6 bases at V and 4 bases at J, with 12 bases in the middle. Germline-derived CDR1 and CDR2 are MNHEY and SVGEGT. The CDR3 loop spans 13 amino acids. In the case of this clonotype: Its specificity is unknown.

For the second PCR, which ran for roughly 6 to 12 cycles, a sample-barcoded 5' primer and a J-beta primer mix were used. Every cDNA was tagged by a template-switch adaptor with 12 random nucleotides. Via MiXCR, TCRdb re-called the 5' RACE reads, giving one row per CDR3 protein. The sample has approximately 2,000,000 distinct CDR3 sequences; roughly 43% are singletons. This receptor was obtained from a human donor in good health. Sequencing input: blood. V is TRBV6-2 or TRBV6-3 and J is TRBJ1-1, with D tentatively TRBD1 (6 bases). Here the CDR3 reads CASSKAQGTEAFF. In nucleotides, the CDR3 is TGTGCCAGCAGCAAAGCACAGGGCACTGAAGCTTTCTTT.